These T cell receptor beta chains were read from a single sample in a study of tumor-infiltrating lymphocytes in primary liver carcinoma. TCRdb recomputed calls from the multiplex PCR reads with MiXCR, one row per CDR3 protein. The data show hundreds of thousands of distinct CDR3 sequences, with roughly three fifths seen just once and about 15% held by the top ten. The sample consisted of peripheral blood. The source is a woman in her twenties or thirties with primary liver carcinoma and hepatitis B virus infection. Both conserved end residues are part of each CDR3. Fields, in order: CDR3 protein, CDR3 DNA, J gene, D gene, V gene, clone size. D genes are given only for firm matches. Clone size appears in some rows only: once, few, many, or a class for an expanded clone.

CASSPRARRDTEAFF TGTGCCAGCAGCCCAAGGGCTCGGCGGGACACTGAAGCTTTCTTT TRBJ1-1 NA TRBV6-2/TRBV6-3 NA
CASRGTGGFNQPQHF TGTGCCAGCAGGGGGACAGGGGGGTTCAATCAGCCCCAGCATTTT TRBJ1-5 TRBD1 TRBV12-3/TRBV12-4 many
CASSQTQRQGAFFTEAFF TGTGCCAGCAGCCAAACTCAACGACAGGGGGCGTTCTTCACTGAAGCTTTCTTT TRBJ1-1 TRBD1 TRBV4-2 NA
CASSEGAPLSNEQFF TGCGCCAGCAGTGAGGGAGCACCACTCTCCAATGAGCAGTTCTTC TRBJ2-1 NA TRBV10-2 many
CANSLVLAVYEQYF TGTGCCAACAGCTTAGTGCTAGCGGTGTACGAGCAGTACTTC TRBJ2-7 TRBD2 TRBV11-2 NA
CTSGSPSGNTIYF TGCACCAGCGGCAGCCCCTCTGGGAACACCATATATTTT TRBJ1-3 NA TRBV4-1 NA
CANSGGTGTYNEQFF TGCGCCAACAGTGGGGGGACAGGTACCTACAATGAGCAGTTCTTC TRBJ2-1 TRBD1 TRBV10-1 NA
CASSYPAGRTEAFF TGTGCCAGCAGTTACCCGGCAGGCCGCACTGAAGCTTTCTTT TRBJ1-1 NA TRBV7-9 NA
CASSPYSTGRSEAFF TGTGCCAGCAGCCCTTACTCGACAGGAAGGTCTGAAGCTTTCTTT TRBJ1-1 NA TRBV7-9 NA
CASSLRGVGGNEQFF TGCGCCAGCAGCTTGAGAGGGGTGGGGGGGAATGAGCAGTTCTTC TRBJ2-1 TRBD2 TRBV5-1 few
CASSPGSGRAGELFF TGTGCCAGCAGCCCGGGGAGCGGTCGCGCCGGGGAGCTGTTTTTT TRBJ2-2 NA TRBV5-4 NA
CASSGLTGTYGYTF TGCGCCAGCAGCGGCCTGACAGGGACCTATGGCTACACCTTC TRBJ1-2 TRBD1 TRBV5-1 NA
CASSQRTSGDNEQFF TGCGCCAGCAGCCAACGGACTAGCGGAGACAATGAGCAGTTCTTC TRBJ2-1 TRBD2 TRBV4-1 many
CSAGGANEKLFF TGCAGCGCCGGGGGGGCGAATGAAAAACTGTTTTTT TRBJ1-4 NA TRBV29-1 many
CSIGFSGRYADTQYF TGCAGCATTGGATTTTCAGGGAGGTACGCAGATACGCAGTATTTT TRBJ2-3 NA TRBV29-1 NA
CVSSFLASKETQYF TGTGTCAGCAGTTTCCTGGCGTCAAAAGAGACCCAGTACTTC TRBJ2-5 NA TRBV12-3/TRBV12-4 NA
CASSYSRQNTEVFF TGTGCCAGCAGTTACTCAAGACAGAACACTGAAGTTTTCTTT TRBJ1-1 NA TRBV6-5 NA
CASSFGINYEQYF TGTGCCAGCAGTTTTGGGATAAACTACGAGCAGTACTTC TRBJ2-7 NA TRBV28 NA
CASGGQGGNIQYF TGTGCCAGCGGCGGACAGGGAGGAAACATTCAGTACTTC TRBJ2-4 TRBD1 TRBV6-6 NA
CASSLQTFYEQYF TGTGCCAGCAGTTTACAAACTTTCTACGAGCAGTACTTC TRBJ2-7 NA TRBV12-3/TRBV12-4 many
CASSLISGNQPQHF TGTGCCAGCAGTTTAATTTCCGGGAATCAGCCCCAGCATTTT TRBJ1-5 NA TRBV28 NA
CASSLPPTDTQYF TGTGCCAGCAGCTTGCCCCCCACAGATACGCAGTATTTT TRBJ2-3 NA TRBV11-2 many
CVSSLECNEQFF TGTGTCAGCAGTCTAGAGTGCAATGAGCAGTTCTTC TRBJ2-1 NA TRBV6-1 NA
CASSQVGGGVTDTQYF TGTGCCAGCAGCCAAGTAGGGGGAGGTGTTACAGATACGCAGTATTTT TRBJ2-3 NA TRBV6-1 many
CASSLDLGWNSSRNTIYF TGTGCCAGCAGCTTAGATCTAGGATGGAATAGCTCTAGAAACACCATATATTTT TRBJ1-3 NA TRBV11-2 NA
CASSPRGGGRTDTQYF TGTGCCAGCAGCCCCAGAGGAGGGGGTCGAACAGATACGCAGTATTTT TRBJ2-3 NA TRBV11-1 many
CASGPSINYNEQYF TGTGCTAGTGGCCCGTCGATTAACTACAATGAGCAGTACTTC TRBJ2-7 NA TRBV12-5 NA
CASSLAQAGYNSPLHF TGTGCCAGCAGCTTAGCGCAAGCAGGGTACAATTCACCCCTCCACTTT TRBJ1-6 NA TRBV7-9 NA
CAISESRDSRAQHF TGTGCCATCAGTGAGTCGAGAGACTCCCGGGCCCAGCATTTT TRBJ1-5 NA TRBV10-3 few
CASSQDHPVGLAGIVEETQYF TGCGCCAGCAGCCAAGACCACCCGGTGGGACTAGCGGGGATAGTGGAAGAGACCCAGTACTTC TRBJ2-5 TRBD2 TRBV4-1 few
CASSLDSYQPQHF TGTGCCAGCAGTTTAGACTCTTATCAGCCCCAGCATTTT TRBJ1-5 NA TRBV6-2/TRBV6-3 few
CASRKGQGNTEAFF TGTGCCAGCAGAAAGGGACAGGGAAACACTGAAGCTTTCTTT TRBJ1-1 TRBD1 TRBV12-3/TRBV12-4 NA
CASRTSGSSYEQYF TGTGCCAGCAGAACCAGCGGGAGCTCGTACGAGCAGTACTTC TRBJ2-7 TRBD2 TRBV12-3/TRBV12-4 NA
CASSASGYEQYF TGTGCCAGCAGCGCCTCCGGCTACGAGCAGTACTTC TRBJ2-7 NA TRBV5-4 many
CASSLGTGGWNEQFF TGCGCCAGCAGCTTGGGGACAGGGGGCTGGAATGAGCAGTTCTTC TRBJ2-1 TRBD1 TRBV5-1 NA
CASSLGVDGSRQFF TGTGCCAGCAGCTTAGGAGTGGACGGTAGCAGGCAGTTCTTC TRBJ2-1 NA TRBV7-9 NA
CASSGLEGNTIYF TGTGCCAGCAGCGGACTAGAGGGAAACACCATATATTTT TRBJ1-3 NA TRBV7-9 NA
CASSPPRGWGLAKNSQYF TGTGCCAGCAGTCCCCCTAGGGGTTGGGGTTTGGCCAAAAACAGTCAGTACTTC TRBJ2-4 NA TRBV6-9 NA
CASSLWGSEQFF TGTGCCAGCAGTTTATGGGGGAGTGAGCAGTTCTTC TRBJ2-1 NA TRBV28 few
CVTSLLPGLARETQYF TGTGTCACTTCCCTTTTACCGGGACTAGCGAGGGAGACCCAGTACTTC TRBJ2-5 TRBD2 TRBV6-1 NA
CASSYSQPLNTEAFF TGTGCCAGCAGTTACTCCCAGCCACTGAACACTGAAGCTTTCTTT TRBJ1-1 NA TRBV6-2/TRBV6-3 NA
CSVNTDFLAGGPLDTQYF TGCAGCGTGAACACGGATTTCCTAGCGGGAGGACCTTTAGATACGCAGTATTTT TRBJ2-3 TRBD2 TRBV29-1 many
CASSYALAASSYNEQFF TGTGCCAGCAGTTACGCCTTAGCGGCTAGCTCCTACAATGAGCAGTTCTTC TRBJ2-1 NA TRBV6-6 many
CAIYNRGHEQYF TGTGCCATCTACAACAGGGGTCACGAGCAGTACTTC TRBJ2-7 TRBD1 TRBV6-2/TRBV6-3 NA
CASSCRQPRVDGELFF TGTGCCAGCAGTTGCCGCCAGCCCAGGGTTGACGGGGAGCTGTTTTTT TRBJ2-2 NA TRBV6-5 NA
CASSYWTSGQETQYF TGTGCCAGCAGCTACTGGACTAGCGGGCAAGAGACCCAGTACTTC TRBJ2-5 TRBD2 TRBV14 few
CASYLLSEQYF TGTGCCAGCTACCTTTTAAGCGAGCAGTACTTC TRBJ2-7 NA TRBV7-9 NA
CVSSQVASGSPYEQYF TGCGTCAGCAGCCAAGTAGCTAGCGGGAGTCCTTACGAGCAGTACTTC TRBJ2-7 TRBD2 TRBV4-1 NA
CSVTPSGRSYGQFF TGCAGCGTTACCCCTAGCGGTAGGTCCTATGGGCAGTTCTTC TRBJ2-1 TRBD2 TRBV29-1 many